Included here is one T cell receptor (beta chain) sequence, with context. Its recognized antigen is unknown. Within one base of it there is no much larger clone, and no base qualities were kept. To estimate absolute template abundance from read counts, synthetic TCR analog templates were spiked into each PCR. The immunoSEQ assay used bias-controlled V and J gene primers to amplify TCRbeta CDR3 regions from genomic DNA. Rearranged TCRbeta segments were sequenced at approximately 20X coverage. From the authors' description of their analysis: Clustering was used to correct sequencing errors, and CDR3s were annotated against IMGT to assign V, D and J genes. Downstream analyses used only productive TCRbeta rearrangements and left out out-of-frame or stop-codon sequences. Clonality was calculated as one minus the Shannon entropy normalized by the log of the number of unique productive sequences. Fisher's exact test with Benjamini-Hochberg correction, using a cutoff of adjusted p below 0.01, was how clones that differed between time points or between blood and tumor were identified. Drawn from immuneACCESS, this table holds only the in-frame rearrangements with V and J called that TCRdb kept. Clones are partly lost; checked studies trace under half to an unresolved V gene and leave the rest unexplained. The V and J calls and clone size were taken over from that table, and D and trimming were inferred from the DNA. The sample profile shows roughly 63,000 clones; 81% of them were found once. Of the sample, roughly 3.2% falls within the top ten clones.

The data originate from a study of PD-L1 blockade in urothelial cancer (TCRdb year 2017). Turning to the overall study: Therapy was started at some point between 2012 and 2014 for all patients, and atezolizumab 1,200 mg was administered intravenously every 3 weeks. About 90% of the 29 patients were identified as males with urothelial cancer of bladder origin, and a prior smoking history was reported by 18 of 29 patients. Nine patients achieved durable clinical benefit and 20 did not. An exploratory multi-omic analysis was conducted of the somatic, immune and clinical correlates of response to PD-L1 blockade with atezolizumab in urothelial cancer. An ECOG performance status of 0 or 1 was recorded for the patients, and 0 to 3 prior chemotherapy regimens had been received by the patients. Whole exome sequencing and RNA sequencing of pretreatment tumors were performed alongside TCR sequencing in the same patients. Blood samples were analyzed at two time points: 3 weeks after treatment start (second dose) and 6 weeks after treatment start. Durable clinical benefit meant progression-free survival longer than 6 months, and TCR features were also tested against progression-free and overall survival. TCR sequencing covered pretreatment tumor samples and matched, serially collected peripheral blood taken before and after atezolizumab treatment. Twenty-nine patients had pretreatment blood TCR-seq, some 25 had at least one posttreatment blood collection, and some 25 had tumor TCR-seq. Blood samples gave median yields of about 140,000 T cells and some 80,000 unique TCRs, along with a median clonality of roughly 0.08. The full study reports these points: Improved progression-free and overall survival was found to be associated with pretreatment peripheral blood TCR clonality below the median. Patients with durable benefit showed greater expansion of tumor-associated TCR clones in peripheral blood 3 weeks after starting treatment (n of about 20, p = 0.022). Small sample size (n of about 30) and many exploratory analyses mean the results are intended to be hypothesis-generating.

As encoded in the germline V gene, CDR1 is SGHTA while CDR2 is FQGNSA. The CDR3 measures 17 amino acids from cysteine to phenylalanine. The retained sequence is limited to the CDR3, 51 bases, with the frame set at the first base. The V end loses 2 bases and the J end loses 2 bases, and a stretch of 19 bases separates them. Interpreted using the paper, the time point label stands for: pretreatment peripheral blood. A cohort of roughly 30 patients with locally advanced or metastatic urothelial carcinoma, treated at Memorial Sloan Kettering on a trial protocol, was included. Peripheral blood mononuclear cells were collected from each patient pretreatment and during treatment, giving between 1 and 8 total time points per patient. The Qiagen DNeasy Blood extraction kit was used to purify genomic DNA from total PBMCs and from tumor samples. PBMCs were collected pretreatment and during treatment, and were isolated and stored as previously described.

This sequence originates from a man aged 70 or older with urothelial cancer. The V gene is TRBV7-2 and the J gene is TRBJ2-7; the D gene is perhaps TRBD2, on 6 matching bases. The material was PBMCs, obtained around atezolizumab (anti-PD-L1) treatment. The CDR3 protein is CASSLISGGIGTYEQYF. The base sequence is TGTGCCAGCAGCTTAATTAGTGGCGGGATTGGGACCTACGAGCAGTACTTC. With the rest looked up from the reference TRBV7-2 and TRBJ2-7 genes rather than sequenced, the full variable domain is GAGVSQSPSNKVTEKGKDVELRCDPISGHTALYWYRQSLGQGLEFLIYFQGNSAPDKSGLPSDRFSAERTGGSVSTLTIQRTQQEDSAVYLCASSLISGGIGTYEQYFGPGTRLTVT.